Reported below is one TCR beta chain. This sample was included in a study of chemoradiotherapy in HPV16-positive cancers. Repertoires were generated with immunoSEQ multiplex PCR, while TCRdb's copy carries only in-frame clones and drops some. The table records almost 5,500 clones, about 69% of them present only once. Over chemoradiotherapy, repertoires were sampled more than once. The germline V gene encodes CDR1 SGHVS and CDR2 FNYEAQ. V lost 4 bases, J lost 5 bases, and 15 bases lay in between. This CDR3 is 14 amino acids long. This receptor was taken from a human donor with HPV-associated anogenital cancer. The chain uses TRBV7-6 and TRBJ2-7, with D possibly matching TRBD2 (6 bases). The material was tumor tissue, obtained from a patient who underwent chemoradiotherapy. The CDR3 here is CASSSPLLANEQYF. As DNA, the CDR3 is TGTGCCAGCAGCTCCCCGCTGCTAGCGAACGAGCAGTACTTC.